Shown below are 10 T cell receptor beta chains from a single sample sequenced in a study of blood T cells in healthy people across ages. Combining a sample-barcoded 5' primer with a J-beta primer mix, a second PCR ran for about 7 to 11 cycles. TCRdb redid the calling of the 5' RACE reads with MiXCR, one entry per CDR3 protein. The repertoire holds some 800,000 distinct CDR3 sequences, 20% to 25% seen once, with under 4.5% in the top ten. The same data also went into a second study, on T cells of mothers and their children.

The sequenced sample was blood. These receptors were taken from a boy aged 5-17 years in good health.

V and J are TRBV5-1 and TRBJ2-5; 9 positions match TRBD1. The germline CDR1 and CDR2 sequences are SGHRS and YFSETQ. V dropped 4 bases and J dropped 0; count of bases not matched to a gene: 10. The CDR3 covers 17 residues. CDR3 loop: CASSQGGGTGHQETQYF. The CDR3 DNA reads as TGCGCCAGCAGCCAGGGGGGCGGGACAGGGCACCAAGAGACCCAGTACTTC.

This chain links TRBV29-1 with TRBJ2-5; the D gene is possibly TRBD2 (6 bases). The J call is in doubt because the DNA end fits TRBJ2-1 better. The CDR3 covers 15 residues. Germline V CDR1 and CDR2: SQVTM, ANQGSEA. The CDR3 DNA follows: TGCAGCGCCTACTCGGGTAGCGGAATAATCAATGAGCAGTTCTTC. As protein: CSAYSGSGIINEQFF.

The rearrangement joins TRBV7-3 to TRBJ2-5, with D perhaps matching TRBD1 (6 bases). TRBJ2-7 matches the DNA end more closely, so the J call is doubtful. Germline loops: CDR1 SGHTA, CDR2 FQGTGA. The CDR3 extends over 14 amino acids. CDR3 coding DNA: TGTGCCAGCAGCTCCTCCGGGCCAGGGGACGAGCAGTACTTC. This sequence encodes CASSSSGPGDEQYF.

The V call is TRBV4-3, the J call TRBJ1-2, with a tentative D call TRBD1 (5 bases). Germline V CDR1 and CDR2: LGHNA, YSLEER. The ends were cut back, 0 bases at V and 5 bases at J, with 13 bases in the middle. The CDR3 contains 15 residues. CDR3 coding DNA: TGCGCCAGCAGCCAAGAGACAGCCACCTCGTATGGCTACACCTTC. Translating gives CASSQETATSYGYTF.

The chain joins TRBV7-9 to TRBJ1-3, with 7 bases aligning to TRBD1. Losses at the gene ends were 5 bases for V and 0 bases for J; bases not matched to a gene: 10. Germline-derived CDR1 and CDR2 are SEHNR and FQNEAQ (reference sequence). The CDR3 spans 17 residues. The CDR3 nucleotides are TGTGCCAGCAGCCGATTAGCGGGACAGAGCTCTGGAAACACCATATATTTT. Translation gives CASSRLAGQSSGNTIYF.

V usage is TRBV12-3 or TRBV12-4 and J usage is TRBJ2-2, with a weak D call TRBD1 (5 bases). V gave up 11 bases and J gave up 4 bases, with 17 bases separating them. The CDR3 is 14 residues long. CDR3 DNA sequence: TGTGCCTACGTGGCAGGGTGGGCCACCGGGGAGCTGTTTTTT. This encodes CAYVAGWATGELFF.

CDR3 bases: TGTGCCAGCAGCTTCCTTGGGGACGAACAAGAGACCCAGTACTTC. Amino acids: CASSFLGDEQETQYF. The rearrangement uses TRBV7-8 and TRBJ2-5; D possibly matches TRBD1 or TRBD2 (5 bases each). The germline V gene has CDR1 SGHVS and CDR2 FQNEAQ. Between the trimmed V and J ends, which lost 3 bases and 2 bases, there was a span of 13 bases. This CDR3 has 15 amino acids.

J is TRBJ1-5 and V is TRBV7-2; 10 bases map to TRBD1. The germline V gene encodes CDR1 SGHTA and CDR2 FQGNSA. Trimming at V came to 4 bases and at J to 6 bases, leaving 9 bases not matched to a gene. This CDR3 contains 16 residues. The CDR3 DNA sequence: TGTGCCAGCAGCTCCACTCCGGGACAGGGGTTTCAGCCCCAGCATTTT. It specifies CASSSTPGQGFQPQHF.

The genes are TRBV20-1 and TRBJ1-2; 7 positions match TRBD1. The trim removed 5 bases at V and 4 bases at J, leaving 13 bases unmatched. This CDR3 has 15 residues. Germline loops: CDR1 DFQATT, CDR2 SNEGSKA (reference sequence). The CDR3 loop reads CSAQGGQLGFYGYTF. The DNA for the CDR3 is TGCAGTGCTCAAGGGGGACAGTTGGGTTTCTATGGCTACACCTTC.

Only one count was recorded for this clonotype. This chain uses TRBV12-3 or TRBV12-4 with TRBJ2-5; D may be TRBD1 (5 bases). The end of the DNA is better explained by TRBJ2-1, so the J call may be wrong. The CDR3 is made up of 13 amino acids. In nucleotides, the CDR3 is TGTGCCAGCTCCCCCATCCCAGGGAATGAGCAGTTCTTC. It yields the protein CASSPIPGNEQFF.